What follows is one T cell receptor beta chain and its context. Its cognate antigen is unknown. This specimen comes from a study of cytomegalovirus exposure and HLA in healthy donors. Notes on the study in general: Only CMV serostatus was available as immune exposure information. TCR beta chain V- and J-gene trimming was linked, in a later analysis, to a missense variant in DCLRE1C. Most subjects had HLA-A and HLA-B alleles reportedly predicted accurately by TCR beta sequences. 150 to 200 TCR beta chains were listed as cytomegalovirus-associated.

The PCR was carried out with 60 Vbeta primers and 13 Jbeta primers. The assay was immunoSEQ multiplex PCR, and TCRdb's table has in-frame clones only and misses some. The table has approximately 150,000 clones, 70% to 80% seen once. The CDR3 contains 16 residues. Trimming pared 5 bases from V and 2 bases from J, leaving 16 bases between. Germline V gene sequence: CDR1 SGHRS, CDR2 YFSETQ. The chain carries TRBV5-1 and TRBJ2-2, with D perhaps matching TRBD2 (6 bases). What was sequenced was PBMCs. The TCR sequence derives from a woman between 40 and 50 years old in good health and CMV-seronegative. The DNA for the CDR3 is TGCGCCAGCAGAACTCCCGGGACTGAAAACACCGGGGAGCTGTTTTTT. Residues: CASRTPGTENTGELFF.